This paragraph covers one TCR beta chain sequence. The data are from a study of blood T cell repertoires in COVID-19. V lost 5 bases and J 8 bases, leaving 21 bases between the germline ends. The CDR3 runs 15 residues. Per germline, CDR1 LNHNV and CDR2 YYDKDF (reference sequence). Here immunoSEQ multiplex PCR was the method, and the copy in TCRdb shows in-frame clones only, minus some. The sample includes 120,000 to 150,000 clones, just under 85% seen only once; the top ten take around 6.2%. This sequence joins TRBV15 and TRBJ1-1; D is ambiguous. This clonotype was sampled from a woman aged 40 to 55 who had recovered from COVID-19. What was sequenced was PBMCs or T cells enriched from blood (not recorded which). CDR3 protein: CATSGTRAGSVEAFF. CDR3 sequence (DNA): TGTGCCACCAGCGGAACGCGGGCAGGATCCGTAGAAGCTTTCTTT.